The T cell receptor (beta chain) described here comes from a study of T cell responses to AZD1222 COVID-19 vaccine (dated by TCRdb to 2020 to 2023). With regard to the full study: AZD1222 recipients given second doses at about 4 weeks or at about 12 weeks were pooled, since spike-specific TCR depth and breadth were not found to differ between the two schedules. TCR sequencing covered some 240 trial participants: about 210 given two doses of AZD1222 and about 26 given two doses of MenACWY control vaccine. Enrollment into the trials was organized by age into subgroups of 18-55, 56-69 and 70-plus years, and those subgroups contained approximately 160, 26 and 62 TCR-sequenced participants, respectively. Study-wide conclusions, independent of this receptor: Because no samples from the day 14 peak response were available, repertoires could be characterized only after the peak T cell response. Spike-specific TCR breadth and depth rose significantly after two AZD1222 doses compared with day 0 and with MenACWY recipients. Most participants were white British and females outnumbered males, and the authors suggested that clonal diversity may have been underestimated. Epitopes outside the regions mutated in the B.1.351 and B.1.1.7 variants were reportedly recognized by nearly half of the unique spike-specific TCRs. The 56-69-year group was small, and its depth increase did not reach significance, likely because of low power. Vaccine-associated CD4 TCRs spanned the whole spike protein, with dominant responses in regions 160-218 and 743-854. Conclusions about previously exposed vaccinees were limited because only a handful of AZD1222 recipients were SARS-CoV-2 seropositive at baseline.

The sample's time point label is to be understood as: baseline before first vaccination. Vaccinee samples were obtained from the UK trials COV001 and COV002, which included a single-blind randomized controlled phase 2/3 trial of AZD1222 (ChAdOx1 nCoV-19) in healthy adults. For TCRbeta chain sequencing, PBMC samples from trial participants were taken at day 0 and at day 28 after the second dose. The CDR3 regions of human TCRbeta chains were subjected to immunosequencing. The published analysis was carried out like this. Repertoire TCRs were matched against a reference library of SARS-CoV-2-specific TCRs generated with the MIRA antigen-specificity platform. Breadth was defined as the fraction of unique TCRs that were SARS-CoV-2-associated, and depth was defined as the fraction of total T cells that were SARS-CoV-2-associated. Using the MIRA data, each spike-specific TCR was assigned both to the spike region to which the TCR was reactive and to a CD4 or CD8 class. Log10-transformed breadth and depth values were compared by one-way ANOVA with Sidak's multiple comparisons tests. In TCRdb, the immuneACCESS table is reduced to in-frame sequences with V and J assigned. These tables do not hold every clone; where another copy was compared, an unresolved V gene accounts for under half, and the others remain unexplained. That table is the source of V, J and clone size, and D and trimming were worked out from the DNA. The table for this sample lists 240,000 or so clones; over 90% of them were counted only once. The biggest ten clones account for 0.5% to 0.7% of the sample.

Reading from cysteine to phenylalanine, the CDR3 counts 15 amino acids. CDR3 DNA only is kept here, 45 bases in frame from base 1. The germline V gene specifies KGHSH as CDR1 and LQKENI as CDR2. V and J are truncated by 3 bases and 0 bases respectively, leaving an intervening sequence of 11 bases. Comments on this clone: The antigen it recognizes is unknown. No base qualities exist here, and no much larger clone lies one base off it.

The chain is made from TRBV18 and TRBJ1-1; TRBD1 is a weak D gene call, 6 bases matching. Sequencing used peripheral blood, obtained on day 0 of AZD1222 vaccination. The sequence was collected from an adult in good health. The DNA is TGTGCCAGCTCACCTCAGAGGGACATGAACACTGAAGCTTTCTTT. Its protein product is CASSPQRDMNTEAFF.